The entry below describes one TCR beta chain. TCRdb's table, derived via immunoSEQ multiplex PCR, lists solely in-frame clones and lacks some. Of about 21,000 clones listed, more than 70% are singletons. This record comes from a study of PD-1 and CTLA-4 blockade in melanoma. V lost 4 bases and J lost 5, with 21 bases in between. Germline V lookup: CDR1 SGHVS, CDR2 FNYEAQ. The CDR3 extends over 16 amino acids. This TCR derives from a human donor with melanoma. The sequencing here drew on CD8+ T cells from peripheral blood, taken before anti-PD-1 treatment. This chain uses TRBV7-6 with TRBJ2-7, with a tentative D call TRBD2 (6 bases). CDR3 region: CASSSSARLVSDEQYF. CDR3 nucleotide sequence: TGTGCCAGCAGCTCCTCCGCTCGACTAGTGAGCGACGAGCAGTACTTC.